The sequence of this T cell receptor beta chain was determined in a study of long-term antiretroviral therapy in people with HIV. The CDR3 totals 14 residues. Germline V gene data show CDR1 as MNHEY and CDR2 as SVGAGI. The ends lost 5 bases at V and 2 bases at J; junction bases unmatched: 5. About this clone itself: Its antigen remains unidentified.

Study-wide results and caveats: Someone took the blood between about 2003 and 2017, maybe while older ART regimens were in use.

This was the immunoSEQ v3.0 assay at survey level. Produced via immunoSEQ multiplex PCR; TCRdb's table is partial and in-frame only. Among 15,000 to 20,000 clones listed, roughly 80% were seen once. The chain has TRBV6-5 and TRBJ2-7, with 8 bases matching TRBD2. The sample here was unsorted PBMCs, taken just before starting antiretroviral therapy. This clonotype was sampled from a man aged 40-50 years with HIV. CDR3 protein: CASSPSGWTYEQYF. CDR3 bases: TGTGCCAGCAGTCCTAGCGGGTGGACCTACGAGCAGTACTTC.